This TCR beta chain was found in a study of identical twins. A single record per CDR3 protein comes from TCRdb applying MiXCR to the 5' RACE reads. Among some 260,000 distinct CDR3 sequences listed, over 12% were seen once. The CDR3 is 14 residues long. The germline V gene encodes CDR1 DFQATT and CDR2 SNEGSKA (reference sequence). Unmatched junction bases numbered 10, after V lost 5 bases and J lost 10 bases. The clonotype was recovered from a woman between 18 and 30 years old in good health. This sequence joins TRBV20-1 and TRBJ2-5, with 13 nucleotides matching TRBD2. The sample consisted of memory (CD45RO+) T cells sorted from blood. CDR3 nucleotide sequence: TGCAGTGCTCTTACTAGCGGGGGGGCTGGTGGCCAGTACTTC. It specifies CSALTSGGAGGQYF.